This TCR beta chain was obtained from a study of regulatory T cells in long-lasting Graves disease. The overall study: Patients met the persistent Graves' disease definition after over 5 years of antithyroid drugs with positive TSH receptor antibodies.

Germline lookup yields CDR1 SEHNR and CDR2 FQNEAQ (reference sequence). The CDR3 sequence is 16 residues long. The junction had 9 bases not matched to a gene; V was cut back by 5 bases and J by 0 bases. This clonotype was seen at least ten times. Its antigen is undetermined. This sample's time point: persistent/refractory GD, antithyroid drugs over 5 years with positive TRAb. The authors made the TCR library using RNA they extracted from PBMCs. Findings and caveats of the study: Persistent Graves' patients showed less TCR diversity than newly diagnosed patients showed.

Arm-PCR with iRepertoire HTBI primers amplified the CDR3 regions for these TCR beta libraries. TCRdb passed the multiplex PCR reads through MiXCR, listing each CDR3 protein once. The table shows 310,000 or so distinct CDR3 sequences, with less than 20% occurring only once. The TCR comes from a female donor with Graves disease. The specimen was peripheral blood mononuclear cells (PBMCs), collected when the disease was refractory, from a patient treated with antithyroid drugs. The chain joins TRBV7-9 to TRBJ1-2; 7 nucleotides align to TRBD1. CDR3 nucleotides: TGTGCCAGCAGCCGCGCCCCGGGACAGACTAACTATGGCTACACCTTC. Amino acid sequence: CASSRAPGQTNYGYTF. Full variable domain (remainder filled in from reference TRBV7-9 and TRBJ1-2): DTGVSQNPRHKITKRGQNVTFRCDPISEHNRLYWYRQTLGQGPEFLTYFQNEAQLEKSRLLSDRFSAERPKGSFSTLEIQRTEQGDSAMYLCASSRAPGQTNYGYTFGSGTRLTVV.